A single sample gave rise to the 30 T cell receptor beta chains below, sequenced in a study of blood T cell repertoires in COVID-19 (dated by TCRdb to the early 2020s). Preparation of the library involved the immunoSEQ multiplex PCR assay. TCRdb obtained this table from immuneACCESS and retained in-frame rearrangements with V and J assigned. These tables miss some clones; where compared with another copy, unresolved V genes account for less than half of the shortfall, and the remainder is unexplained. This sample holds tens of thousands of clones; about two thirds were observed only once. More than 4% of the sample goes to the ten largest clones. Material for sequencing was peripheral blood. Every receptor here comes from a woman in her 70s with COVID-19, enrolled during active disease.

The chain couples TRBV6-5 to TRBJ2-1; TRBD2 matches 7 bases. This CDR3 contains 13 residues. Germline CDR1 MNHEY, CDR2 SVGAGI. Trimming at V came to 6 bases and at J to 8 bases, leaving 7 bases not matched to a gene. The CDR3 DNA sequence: TGTGCCAGCAGGGGGTGGGAGGGCCATGAGCAGTTCTTC. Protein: CASRGWEGHEQFF.

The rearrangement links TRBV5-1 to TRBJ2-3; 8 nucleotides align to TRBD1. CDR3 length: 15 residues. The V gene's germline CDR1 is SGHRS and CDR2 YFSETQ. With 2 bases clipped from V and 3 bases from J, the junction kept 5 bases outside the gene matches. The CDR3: CASSLQGERTDTQYF. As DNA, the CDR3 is TGCGCCAGCAGCTTACAGGGGGAAAGAACAGATACGCAGTATTTT.

The CDR3 loop is CASSPRPQAGGSGYNEQFF. DNA of the CDR3: TGTGCCAGCAGCCCCCGTCCCCAAGCCGGGGGGTCGGGCTACAATGAGCAGTTCTTC. V and J are TRBV9 and TRBJ2-1, with 7 positions matching TRBD2. J lost 3 bases, V lost 4 bases, and 19 bases had no gene match. CDR1 SGDLS and CDR2 YYNGEE come from the germline V gene. The CDR3 runs 19 residues.

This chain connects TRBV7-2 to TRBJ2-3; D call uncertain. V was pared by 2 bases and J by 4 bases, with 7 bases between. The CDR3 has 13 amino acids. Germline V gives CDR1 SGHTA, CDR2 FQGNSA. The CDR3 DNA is TGTGCCAGCAGCTTAACATTCTCAGATACGCAGTATTTT. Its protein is CASSLTFSDTQYF. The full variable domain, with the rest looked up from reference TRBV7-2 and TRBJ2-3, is GAGVSQSPSNKVTEKGKDVELRCDPISGHTALYWYRQSLGQGLEFLIYFQGNSAPDKSGLPSDRFSAERTGGSVSTLTIQRTQQEDSAVYLCASSLTFSDTQYFGPGTRLTVL.

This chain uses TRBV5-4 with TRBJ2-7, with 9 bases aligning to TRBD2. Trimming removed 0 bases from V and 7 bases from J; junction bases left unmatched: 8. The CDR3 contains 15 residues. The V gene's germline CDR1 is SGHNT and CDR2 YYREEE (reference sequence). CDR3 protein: CASSLEGGGAFEQYF. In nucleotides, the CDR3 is TGTGCCAGCAGCTTGGAGGGCGGGGGGGCCTTTGAGCAGTACTTC.

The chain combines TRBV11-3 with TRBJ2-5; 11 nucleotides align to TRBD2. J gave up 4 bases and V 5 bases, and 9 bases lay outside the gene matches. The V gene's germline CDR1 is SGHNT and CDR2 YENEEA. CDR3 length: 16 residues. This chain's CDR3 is CASSQGLAGLRETQYF. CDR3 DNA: TGTGCCAGCAGCCAAGGACTAGCGGGCCTGAGAGAGACCCAGTACTTC.

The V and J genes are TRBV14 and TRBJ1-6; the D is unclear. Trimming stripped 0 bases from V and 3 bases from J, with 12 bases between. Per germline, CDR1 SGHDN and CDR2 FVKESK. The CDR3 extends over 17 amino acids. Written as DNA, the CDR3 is TGTGCCAGCAGCCAAGATCTAAGTAGAGGCTATAATTCACCCCTCCACTTT. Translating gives CASSQDLSRGYNSPLHF.

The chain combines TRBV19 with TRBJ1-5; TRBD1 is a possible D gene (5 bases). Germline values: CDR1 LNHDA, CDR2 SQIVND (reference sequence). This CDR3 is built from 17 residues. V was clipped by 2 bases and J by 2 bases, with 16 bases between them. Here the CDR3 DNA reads TGTGCCAGTAGTATACAGTTCAGGGTTCGAGGCAATCAGCCCCAGCATTTT. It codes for CASSIQFRVRGNQPQHF.

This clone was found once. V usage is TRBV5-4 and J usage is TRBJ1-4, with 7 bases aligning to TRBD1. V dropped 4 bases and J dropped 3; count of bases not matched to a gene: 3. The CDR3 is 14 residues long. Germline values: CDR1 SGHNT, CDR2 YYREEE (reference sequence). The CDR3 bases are TGTGCCAGCAGCGGGGGGACAGCTAATGAAAAACTGTTTTTT. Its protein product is CASSGGTANEKLFF. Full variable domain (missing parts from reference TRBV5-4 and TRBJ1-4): ETGVTQSPTHLIKTRGQQVTLRCSSQSGHNTVSWYQQALGQGPQFIFQYYREEENGRGNFPPRFSGLQFPNYSSELNVNALELDDSALYLCASSGGTANEKLFFGSGTQLSVL.

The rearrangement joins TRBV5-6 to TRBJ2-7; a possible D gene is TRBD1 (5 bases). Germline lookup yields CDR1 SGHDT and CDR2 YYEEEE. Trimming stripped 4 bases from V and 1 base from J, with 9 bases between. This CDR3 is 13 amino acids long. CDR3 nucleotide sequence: TGTGCCAGCAGCCTGGACACGTCCTACGAGCAGTACTTC. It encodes CASSLDTSYEQYF.

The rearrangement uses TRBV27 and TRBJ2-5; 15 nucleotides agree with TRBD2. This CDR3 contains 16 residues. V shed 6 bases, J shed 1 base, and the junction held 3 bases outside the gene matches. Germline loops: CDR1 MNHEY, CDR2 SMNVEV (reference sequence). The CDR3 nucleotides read TGTGCCAGCAGCGGACTAGCGGGGGGGCTCCAAGAGACCCAGTACTTC. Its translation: CASSGLAGGLQETQYF.

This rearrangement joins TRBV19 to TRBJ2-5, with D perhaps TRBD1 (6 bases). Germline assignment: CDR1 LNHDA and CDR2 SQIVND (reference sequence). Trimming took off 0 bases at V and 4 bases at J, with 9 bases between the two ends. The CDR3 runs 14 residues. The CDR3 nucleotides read TGTGCCAGTAGTATAGATACCAGGGGAGAGACCCAGTACTTC. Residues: CASSIDTRGETQYF.

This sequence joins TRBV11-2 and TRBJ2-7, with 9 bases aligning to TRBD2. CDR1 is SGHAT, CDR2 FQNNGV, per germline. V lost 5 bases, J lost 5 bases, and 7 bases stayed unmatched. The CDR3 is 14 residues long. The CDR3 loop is CASSPASGAHEQYF. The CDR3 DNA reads TGTGCCAGCAGCCCAGCTAGCGGGGCCCACGAGCAGTACTTC.

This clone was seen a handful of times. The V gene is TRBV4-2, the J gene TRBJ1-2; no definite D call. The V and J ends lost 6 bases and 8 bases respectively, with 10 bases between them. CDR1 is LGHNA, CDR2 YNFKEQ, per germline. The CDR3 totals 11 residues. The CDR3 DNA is TGTGCCAGCAGGGGCCTGGGGGGCTACACCTTC. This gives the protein CASRGLGGYTF.

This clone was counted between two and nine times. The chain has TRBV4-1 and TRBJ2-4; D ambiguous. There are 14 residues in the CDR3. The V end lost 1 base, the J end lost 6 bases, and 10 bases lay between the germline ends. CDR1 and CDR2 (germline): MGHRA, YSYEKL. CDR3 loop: CASSQAQEINIQYF. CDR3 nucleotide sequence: TGCGCCAGCAGCCAAGCGCAGGAAATAAACATTCAGTACTTC.

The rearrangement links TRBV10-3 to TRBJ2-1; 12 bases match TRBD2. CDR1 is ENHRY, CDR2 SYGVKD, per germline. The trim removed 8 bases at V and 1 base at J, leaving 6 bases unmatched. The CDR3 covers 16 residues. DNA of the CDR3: TGTGCCATCCAAGGACTAGCGGGAACTTCCTACAATGAGCAGTTCTTC. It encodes CAIQGLAGTSYNEQFF.

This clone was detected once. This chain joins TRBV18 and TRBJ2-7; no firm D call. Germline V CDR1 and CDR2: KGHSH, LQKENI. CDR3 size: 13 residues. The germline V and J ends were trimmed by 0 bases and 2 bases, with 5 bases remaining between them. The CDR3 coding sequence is TGTGCCAGCTCACCACCCGACACCTACGAGCAGTACGTC. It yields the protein CASSPPDTYEQYV.

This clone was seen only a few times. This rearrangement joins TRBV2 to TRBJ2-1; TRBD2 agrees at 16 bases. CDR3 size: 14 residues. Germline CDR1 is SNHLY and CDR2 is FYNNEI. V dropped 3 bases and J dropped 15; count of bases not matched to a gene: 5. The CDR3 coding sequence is TGTGCCAGCAGTGAGGGGACTAGCGGGAGGGCACGGTTCTTC. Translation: CASSEGTSGRARFF.

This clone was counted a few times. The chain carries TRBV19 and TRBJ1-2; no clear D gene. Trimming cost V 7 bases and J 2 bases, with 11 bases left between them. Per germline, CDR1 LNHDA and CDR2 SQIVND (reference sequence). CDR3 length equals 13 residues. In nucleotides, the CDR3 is TGTGCCAGTACCAGACAACAAAACTATGGCTACACCTTC. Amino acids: CASTRQQNYGYTF.

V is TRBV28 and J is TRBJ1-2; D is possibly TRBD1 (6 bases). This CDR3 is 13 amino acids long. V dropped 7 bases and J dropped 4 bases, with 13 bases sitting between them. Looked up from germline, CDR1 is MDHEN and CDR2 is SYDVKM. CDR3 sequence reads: CASILGGGYGYTF. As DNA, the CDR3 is TGTGCCAGCATCCTGGGAGGGGGCTATGGCTACACCTTC.

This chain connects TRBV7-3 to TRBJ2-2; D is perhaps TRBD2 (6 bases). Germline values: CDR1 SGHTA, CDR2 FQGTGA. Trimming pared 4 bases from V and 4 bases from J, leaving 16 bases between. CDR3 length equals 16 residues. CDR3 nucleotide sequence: TGTGCCAGCAGCTCCGGGGCCTGGGGAGGCACCGGGGAGCTGTTTTTT. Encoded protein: CASSSGAWGGTGELFF.

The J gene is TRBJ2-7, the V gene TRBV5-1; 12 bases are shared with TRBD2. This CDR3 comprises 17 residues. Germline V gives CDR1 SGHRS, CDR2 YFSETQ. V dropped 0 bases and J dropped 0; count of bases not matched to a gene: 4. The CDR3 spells CASSLGLAGASSYEQYF. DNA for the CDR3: TGCGCCAGCAGCTTGGGACTAGCGGGGGCGAGCTCCTACGAGCAGTACTTC.

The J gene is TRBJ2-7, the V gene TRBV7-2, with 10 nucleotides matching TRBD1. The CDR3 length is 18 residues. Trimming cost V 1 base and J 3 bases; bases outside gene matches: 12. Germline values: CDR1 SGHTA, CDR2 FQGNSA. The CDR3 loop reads CASSLGVPGQGNIYEQYF. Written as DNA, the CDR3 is TGTGCCAGCAGCTTAGGGGTCCCGGGACAGGGGAATATCTACGAGCAGTACTTC.

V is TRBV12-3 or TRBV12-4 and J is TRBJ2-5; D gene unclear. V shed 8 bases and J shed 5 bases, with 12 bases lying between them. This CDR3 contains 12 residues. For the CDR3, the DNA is TGTGCCAGCTCACCGCCCGGGGAGACCCAGTACTTC. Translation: CASSPPGETQYF.

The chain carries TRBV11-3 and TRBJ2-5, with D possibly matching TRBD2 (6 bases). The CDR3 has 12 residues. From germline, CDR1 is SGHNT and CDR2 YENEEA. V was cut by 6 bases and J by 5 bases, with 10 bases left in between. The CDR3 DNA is TGTGCCAGCAGGGCCGGAGGGGAGACCCAGTACTTC. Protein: CASRAGGETQYF.

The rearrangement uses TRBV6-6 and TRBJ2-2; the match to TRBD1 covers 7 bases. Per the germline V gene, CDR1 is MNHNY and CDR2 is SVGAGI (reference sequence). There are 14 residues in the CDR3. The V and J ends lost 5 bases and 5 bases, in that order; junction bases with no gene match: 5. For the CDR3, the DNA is TGTGCCAGCAGTGACAGGGTGGGGACCGGGGAGCTGTTTTTT. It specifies CASSDRVGTGELFF.

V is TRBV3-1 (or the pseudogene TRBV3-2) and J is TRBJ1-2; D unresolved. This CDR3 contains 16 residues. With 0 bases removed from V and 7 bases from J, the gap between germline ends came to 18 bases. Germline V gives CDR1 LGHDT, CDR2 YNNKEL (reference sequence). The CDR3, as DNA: TGTGCCAGCAGCCAAGATGCGGGAGGAGGTTTGAGTGGCTACACCTTC. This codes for CASSQDAGGGLSGYTF.

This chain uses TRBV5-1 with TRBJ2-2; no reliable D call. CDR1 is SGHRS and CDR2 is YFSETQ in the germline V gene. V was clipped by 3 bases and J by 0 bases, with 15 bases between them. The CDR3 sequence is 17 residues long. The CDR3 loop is CASSSTPGSTNTGELFF. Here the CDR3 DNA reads TGCGCCAGCAGCTCAACCCCAGGTTCCACGAACACCGGGGAGCTGTTTTTT.

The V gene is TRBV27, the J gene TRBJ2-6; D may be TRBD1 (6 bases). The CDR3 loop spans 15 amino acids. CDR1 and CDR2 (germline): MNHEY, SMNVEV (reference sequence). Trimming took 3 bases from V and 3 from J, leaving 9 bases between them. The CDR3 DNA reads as TGTGCCAGCAGTTTTGGGGGCATTGGGGCCAACGTCCTGACTTTC. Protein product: CASSFGGIGANVLTF.

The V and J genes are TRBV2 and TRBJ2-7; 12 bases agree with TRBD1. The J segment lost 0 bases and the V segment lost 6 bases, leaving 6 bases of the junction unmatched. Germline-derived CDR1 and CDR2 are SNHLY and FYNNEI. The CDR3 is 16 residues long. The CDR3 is CASSLGDRGLSYEQYF. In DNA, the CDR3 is TGTGCCAGCAGCCTGGGGGACAGGGGGCTCTCCTACGAGCAGTACTTC. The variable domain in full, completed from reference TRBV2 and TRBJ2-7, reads EPEVTQTPSHQVTQMGQEVILRCVPISNHLYFYWYRQILGQKVEFLVSFYNNEISEKSEIFDDQFSVERPDGSNFTLKIRSTKLEDSAMYFCASSLGDRGLSYEQYFGPGTRLTVT.